The rows below give T cell receptor beta chains drawn from one sample of a study of blood T cells in healthy people across ages. Via MiXCR, TCRdb re-called the 5' RACE reads, giving one row per CDR3 protein. Of hundreds of thousands of distinct CDR3 sequences listed, 44% are singletons. Sequencing was performed on blood. These receptor sequences come from a man aged 55-75 years in good health. Each CDR3 is given with its conserved first and last residue. D genes are given only for firm matches. Only some rows state a clone size, as once, few, many or a class for expanded clones.

>TRBV7-2|TRBJ2-7|-|TRBD2
TGTGCCAGCAGCTTAGGAGGTAGCGGGGGCCACGAGCAGTACTTC
CASSLGGSGGHEQYF
>TRBV29-1|TRBJ1-2|-|-
TGCAGCGTTGAAGAGAAGGGACCTAACTATGGCTACACCTTC
CSVEEKGPNYGYTF
>TRBV20-1|TRBJ2-7|-|-
TGCAGTGCTAGAGACGGCGGGCTAGCAGTAAATGAGCAGTACTTC
CSARDGGLAVNEQYF
>TRBV4-3|TRBJ2-5|-|-
TGCGCCAGCAGCCAAGAAACCCGGGGTTTACAAGAGACCCAGTACTTC
CASSQETRGLQETQYF
>TRBV11-2|TRBJ2-5|-|-
TGTGCCAGCAGCTTAGCGGCAGAGGGTACGACCCAGTACTTC
CASSLAAEGTTQYF
>TRBV7-2|TRBJ1-3|-|-
TGTGCCAGCAGCTTAGCGCACCACAGCTCTGGAAGCACCGTATATTTT
CASSLAHHSSGSTVYF
>TRBV2|TRBJ2-7|few|-
TGTGCCAGCGGAGGCAGGGGCGGCTACGAGCAGTACTTC
CASGGRGGYEQYF
>TRBV11-2|TRBJ2-3|-|TRBD1
TGTGCCAGCAGCTTAGGCGGGAAAAGGACAGGGGACCGACTGACCACAGATACGCAGTATTTT
CASSLGGKRTGDRLTTDTQYF
>TRBV6-2/TRBV6-3|TRBJ2-1|few|-
TGTGCCAGCAGTACCGCCTCGAATGAGCAGTTCTTC
CASSTASNEQFF
>TRBV29-1|TRBJ2-3|few|TRBD2
TGCAGCGCTCATGGGCAGCGGGGGGCAGATACGCAGTATTTT
CSAHGQRGADTQYF
>TRBV7-2|TRBJ1-5|-|-
TGTGCCAGCAGCTTAGGACCGGACCTCAATCAGCCCCAGCATTTT
CASSLGPDLNQPQHF
>TRBV3-1|TRBJ1-2|-|-
TGTGCCAGCAGCCACTTAAACCAGGGGCGACAGGATGGCTACACCTTC
CASSHLNQGRQDGYTF
>TRBV7-2|TRBJ2-3|-|-
TGTGCCAGCAGCTTCGGCGGGGCTAGCACAGATACGCAGTATTTT
CASSFGGASTDTQYF
>TRBV5-1|TRBJ2-5|few|-
TGCGCCAGCAGCTTGGATGGTTTGGAGACCCAGTACTTC
CASSLDGLETQYF
>TRBV7-8|TRBJ2-3|-|TRBD2
TGTGCCAGCAGCTTGGCCCTGGCGGGGGGGCCCAGGGCAGATACGCAGTATTTT
CASSLALAGGPRADTQYF
>TRBV20-1|TRBJ2-1|few|TRBD2
TGCAGTGCTAAGCGGGGCAATGAGCAGTTCTTC
CSAKRGNEQFF
>TRBV5-1|TRBJ2-2|-|-
TGCGCCAGCAGCAGGGACGGGGAGCTGTTTTTT
CASSRDGELFF
>TRBV20-1|TRBJ2-3|-|-
TGCAGTGCTAGCTTGCTAGGCACAGATACGCAGTATTTT
CSASLLGTDTQYF
>TRBV5-6|TRBJ2-7|many|-
TGTGCCAGCAGCTTGGTCTATGCGGATTTCTACGAGCAGTACTTC
CASSLVYADFYEQYF
>TRBV28|TRBJ1-5|-|TRBD1
TGTGCCAGCAGTTCCCCCGACAGGGCCAATCAGCCCCAGCATTTT
CASSSPDRANQPQHF
>TRBV12-3/TRBV12-4|TRBJ1-5|-|TRBD1
TGTGCCAGCAGCGGGGACAGGGGCAATCAGCCCCAGCATTTT
CASSGDRGNQPQHF
>TRBV5-1|TRBJ2-7|few|-
TGCGCCAGCAGCTTGGGACAGGAACTAGCCTACGAGCAGTACTTC
CASSLGQELAYEQYF
>TRBV6-1|TRBJ2-1|-|-
TGTGCCAGCAGTGAAGCGAAGAGGGTAGGGCAGTTCTTC
CASSEAKRVGQFF
>TRBV12-5|TRBJ2-3|-|-
TGTGTTAGTGTCCGGGGAGGCGCTACGGATACGCAGTATTTT
CVSVRGGATDTQYF
>TRBV6-1|TRBJ2-7|few|-
TGTGCCAGTGAGGGGTGGGGTAGGGAGGCCAGCTCCTACGAGCAGTACTTC
CASEGWGREASSYEQYF
>TRBV3-1|TRBJ2-7|-|-
TGCGCCAGCAGCTTGTCAGGGGCCGAACACGAGCAGTACTTC
CASSLSGAEHEQYF
>TRBV6-2/TRBV6-3|TRBJ1-2|many|-
TGTGCCAGCAGTTACTCGTGGAGGGTAGATGGCTACACCTTC
CASSYSWRVDGYTF
>TRBV9|TRBJ1-3|once|TRBD1
TGTGCCAGCAGCGTCGACAGGGCGAGTGGAAACACCATATATTTT
CASSVDRASGNTIYF
>TRBV6-5|TRBJ2-7|-|TRBD1
TGTGCCAGCAGCCCTGGACAGGATGGCTACGAGCAGTACTTC
CASSPGQDGYEQYF
>TRBV9|TRBJ2-1|few|-
TGTGCCAGCAGCGCTGGGGGGGCTCGGGTCAATGAGCAGTTCTTC
CASSAGGARVNEQFF
>TRBV12-3/TRBV12-4|TRBJ1-4|-|-
TGTGCCGGCAGTTTAATGGTCGCTAATGAAAAACTGTTTTTT
CAGSLMVANEKLFF
>TRBV18|TRBJ2-1|-|-
TGTGCCAGCTCCGTCCGGGAGAGGGCCCTTTACAATGAGCAGTTCTTC
CASSVRERALYNEQFF
>TRBV7-9|TRBJ1-2|-|-
TGTGCCAGCAGCAGGGTCCTGTGGGGCTACACCTTC
CASSRVLWGYTF
>TRBV3-1|TRBJ2-1|-|-
TGTGCCAGCAGCCGGAGATCCTACAATGAGCAGTTCTTC
CASSRRSYNEQFF
>TRBV29-1|TRBJ1-2|-|-
TGCAGCGTTGACAGTTCTGCCTATGGCTACACCTTC
CSVDSSAYGYTF
>TRBV5-1|TRBJ1-2|-|-
TGCGCCAGCAGCTTGGGACTGGGGACATTCTATGGCTACACCTTC
CASSLGLGTFYGYTF
>TRBV2|TRBJ2-1|-|TRBD1
TGTGCCAGCAGGCAGGGGGCTAATGAGCAGTTCTTC
CASRQGANEQFF
>TRBV7-2|TRBJ2-3|few|-
TGTGCCAGCAGCTTAATGGGTAGGGTCACAGATACGCAGTATTTT
CASSLMGRVTDTQYF
>TRBV20-1|TRBJ2-1|-|TRBD2
TGCAGTGCCCCGGGAACGGGGGGGTATGATGAGCAGTTCTTC
CSAPGTGGYDEQFF
>TRBV20-1|TRBJ2-7|-|-
TGCAGTGCTAGAGATACTCGCAGGGACTGGAACGAGCAGTACTTC
CSARDTRRDWNEQYF
>TRBV11-2|TRBJ2-7|-|TRBD1
TGTGCCAGCACCCCTGTCCGGATAGGGGGCAAAGAGCAGTACTTC
CASTPVRIGGKEQYF
>TRBV5-1|TRBJ2-1|-|TRBD2
TGCGCCAGCAGCCCATTAGCGGGGGGGCCAGTCAATGAGCAGTTCTTC
CASSPLAGGPVNEQFF
>TRBV29-1|TRBJ1-1|-|TRBD1
TGCAGCGCGGACAGGGGGGTGAACACTGAAGCTTTCTTT
CSADRGVNTEAFF
>TRBV19|TRBJ2-4|-|-
TGTGCCAGTAGTATAGGTGGACAGAGCTACAATGAGCAGTACTTC
CASSIGGQSYNEQYF
>TRBV29-1|TRBJ1-1|few|TRBD1
TGCAGCGTTGGCCCCAGGGGGGACACTGAAGCTTTCTTT
CSVGPRGDTEAFF
>TRBV6-5|TRBJ1-5|few|-
TGTGCCAGCAGCCTGAAACCAGAGGTTCAGCCCCAGCATTTT
CASSLKPEVQPQHF
>TRBV10-2|TRBJ1-5|-|-
TGCGCCAGCACCCCCATGGGGGGGCAGCCCCAGCATTTT
CASTPMGGQPQHF
>TRBV20-1|TRBJ2-5|-|TRBD2
TGCAGTGCTTTATCCCCCTTTATAGCGGGCAGGTCGGCTGGGACCCAGTACTTC
CSALSPFIAGRSAGTQYF
>TRBV3-1|TRBJ2-5|many|-
TGTGCCAGCAGTCCCAGGCGAGAGACCCAGTACTTC
CASSPRRETQYF
>TRBV6-5|TRBJ2-1|-|TRBD1
TGTGCCAGCAGTTACTCTTTGGACAGGGGCTCCTACAATGAGCAGTTCTTC
CASSYSLDRGSYNEQFF
>TRBV6-2/TRBV6-3|TRBJ1-1|-|-
TGTGCCAGCAGCCACGCGGGGGTTCAAGGTGAAGCTTTCTTT
CASSHAGVQGEAFF